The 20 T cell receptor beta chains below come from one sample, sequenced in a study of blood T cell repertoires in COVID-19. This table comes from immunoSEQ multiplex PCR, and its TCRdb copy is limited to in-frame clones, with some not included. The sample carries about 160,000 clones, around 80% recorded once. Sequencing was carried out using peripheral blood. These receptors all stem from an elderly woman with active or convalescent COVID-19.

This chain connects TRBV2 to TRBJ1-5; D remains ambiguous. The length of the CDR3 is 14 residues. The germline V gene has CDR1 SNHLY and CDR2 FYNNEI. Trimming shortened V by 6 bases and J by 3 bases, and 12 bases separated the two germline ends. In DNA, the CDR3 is TGTGCCAGCAGCCCCCAGTCCGCCAATCAGCCCCAGCATTTT. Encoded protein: CASSPQSANQPQHF.

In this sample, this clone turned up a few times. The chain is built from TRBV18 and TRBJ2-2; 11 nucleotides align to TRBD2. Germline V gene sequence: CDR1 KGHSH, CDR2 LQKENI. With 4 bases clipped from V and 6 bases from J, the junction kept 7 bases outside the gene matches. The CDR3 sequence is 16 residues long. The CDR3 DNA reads TGTGCCAGCTCACTCCTAGCGGGGGGCCAAGCCGGGGAGCTGTTTTTT. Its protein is CASSLLAGGQAGELFF.

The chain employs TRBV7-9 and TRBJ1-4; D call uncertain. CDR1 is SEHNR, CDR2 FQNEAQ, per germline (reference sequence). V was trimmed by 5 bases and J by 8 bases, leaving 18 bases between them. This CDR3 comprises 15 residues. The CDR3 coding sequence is TGTGCCAGCAGCCCGGGAGGAGGAGATTACGAAAAACTGTTTTTT. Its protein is CASSPGGGDYEKLFF.

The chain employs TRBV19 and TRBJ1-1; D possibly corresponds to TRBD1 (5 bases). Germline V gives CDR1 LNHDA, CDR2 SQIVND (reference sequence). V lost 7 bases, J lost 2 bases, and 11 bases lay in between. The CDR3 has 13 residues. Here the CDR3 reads CASKDTSNTEAFF. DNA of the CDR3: TGTGCCAGTAAGGACACTTCAAACACTGAAGCTTTCTTT.

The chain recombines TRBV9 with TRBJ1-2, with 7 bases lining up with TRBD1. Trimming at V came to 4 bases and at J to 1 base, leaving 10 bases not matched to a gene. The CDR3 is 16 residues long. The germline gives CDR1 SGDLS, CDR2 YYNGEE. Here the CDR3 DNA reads TGTGCCAGCAGCCCATCCTCGGGACAGCTTAACTATGGCTACACCTTC. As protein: CASSPSSGQLNYGYTF.

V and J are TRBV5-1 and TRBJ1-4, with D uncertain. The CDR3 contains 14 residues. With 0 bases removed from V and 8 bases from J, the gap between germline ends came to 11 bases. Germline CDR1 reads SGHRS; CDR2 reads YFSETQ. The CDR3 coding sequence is TGCGCCAGCAGCTTGGCGGGTCAACTAGAAAAACTGTTTTTT. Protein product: CASSLAGQLEKLFF.

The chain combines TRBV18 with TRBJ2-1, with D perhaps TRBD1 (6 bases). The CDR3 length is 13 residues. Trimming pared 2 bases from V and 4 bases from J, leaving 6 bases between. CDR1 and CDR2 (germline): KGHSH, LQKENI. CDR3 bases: TGTGCCAGCTCACCAGGACAGTACAATGAGCAGTTCTTC. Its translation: CASSPGQYNEQFF.

The CDR3 sequence: CASSQQGNGQPQHF. CDR3 bases: TGTGCCAGCAGTCAACAGGGGAACGGTCAGCCCCAGCATTTT. V and J are TRBV27 and TRBJ1-5; 7 positions match TRBD1. Trimming at V came to 5 bases and at J to 6 bases, leaving 7 bases not matched to a gene. Germline V gene data show CDR1 as MNHEY and CDR2 as SMNVEV (reference sequence). The CDR3 extends over 14 amino acids.

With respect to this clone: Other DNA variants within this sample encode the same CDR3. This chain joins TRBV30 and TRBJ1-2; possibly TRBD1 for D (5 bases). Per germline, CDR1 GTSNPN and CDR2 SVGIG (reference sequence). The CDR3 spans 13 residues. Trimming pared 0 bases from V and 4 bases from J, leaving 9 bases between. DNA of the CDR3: TGTGCCTGGAGTGTCCAGGGCAGCTATGGCTACACCTTC. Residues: CAWSVQGSYGYTF.

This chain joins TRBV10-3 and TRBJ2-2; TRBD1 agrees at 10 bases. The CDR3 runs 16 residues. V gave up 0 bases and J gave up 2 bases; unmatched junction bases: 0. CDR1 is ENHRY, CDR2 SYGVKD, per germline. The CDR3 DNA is TGTGCCATCAGTGAGTCGACAGGGGGCAACACCGGGGAGCTGTTTTTT. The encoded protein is CAISESTGGNTGELFF.

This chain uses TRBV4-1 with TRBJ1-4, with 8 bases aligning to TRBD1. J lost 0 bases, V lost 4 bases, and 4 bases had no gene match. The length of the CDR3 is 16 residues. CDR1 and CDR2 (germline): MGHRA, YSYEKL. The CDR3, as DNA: TGCGCCAGCAGCCCTGGACAGGGAACAACTAATGAAAAACTGTTTTTT. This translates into CASSPGQGTTNEKLFF.

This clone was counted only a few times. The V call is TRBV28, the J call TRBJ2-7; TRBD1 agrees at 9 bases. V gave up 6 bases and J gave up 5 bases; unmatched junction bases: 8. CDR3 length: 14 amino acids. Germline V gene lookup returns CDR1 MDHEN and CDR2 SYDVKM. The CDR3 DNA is TGTGCCAGCAGCCCTCTTGGACAGGGGAACGAGCAGTACTTC. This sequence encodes CASSPLGQGNEQYF.

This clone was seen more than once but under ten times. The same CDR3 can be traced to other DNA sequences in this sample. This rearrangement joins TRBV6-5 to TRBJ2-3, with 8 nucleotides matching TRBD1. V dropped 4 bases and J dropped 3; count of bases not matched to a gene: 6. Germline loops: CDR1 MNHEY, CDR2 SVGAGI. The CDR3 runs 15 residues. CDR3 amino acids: CASSSGQGRTDTQYF. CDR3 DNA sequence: TGTGCCAGCAGTTCCGGACAGGGCAGGACAGATACGCAGTATTTT.

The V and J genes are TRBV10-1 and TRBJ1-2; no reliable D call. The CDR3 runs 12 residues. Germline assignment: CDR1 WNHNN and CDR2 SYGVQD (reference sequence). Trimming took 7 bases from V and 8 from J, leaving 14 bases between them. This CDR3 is CASIQLPGGYTF. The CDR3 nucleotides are TGCGCCAGCATACAACTCCCGGGGGGCTACACCTTC.

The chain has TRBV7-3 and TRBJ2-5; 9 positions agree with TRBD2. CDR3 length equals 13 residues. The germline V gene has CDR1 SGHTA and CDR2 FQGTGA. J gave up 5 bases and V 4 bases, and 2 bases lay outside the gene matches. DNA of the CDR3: TGTGCCAGCAGCTCGACTAGCGGTGAGACCCAGTACTTC. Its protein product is CASSSTSGETQYF.

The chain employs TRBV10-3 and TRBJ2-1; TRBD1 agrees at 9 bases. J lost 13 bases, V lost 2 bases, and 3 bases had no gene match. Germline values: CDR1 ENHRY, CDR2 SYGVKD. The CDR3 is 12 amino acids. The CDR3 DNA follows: TGTGCCATCAGTGAGGACAGGGGGAGTCAGTTCTTC. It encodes CAISEDRGSQFF.

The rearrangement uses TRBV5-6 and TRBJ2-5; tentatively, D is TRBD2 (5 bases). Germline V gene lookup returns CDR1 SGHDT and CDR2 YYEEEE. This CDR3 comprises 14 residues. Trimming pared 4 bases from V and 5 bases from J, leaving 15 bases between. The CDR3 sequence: CASSDGVVGETQYF. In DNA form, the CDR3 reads TGTGCCAGCAGCGACGGGGTTGTAGGGGAGACCCAGTACTTC.

The CDR3: CASSTRQGGFTDTQYF. CDR3 nucleotide sequence: TGTGCCAGCAGTACCCGACAGGGGGGGTTCACAGATACGCAGTATTTT. This sequence joins TRBV27 and TRBJ2-3, with 9 bases lining up with TRBD1. Unmatched junction bases numbered 8, after V lost 5 bases and J lost 2 bases. The CDR3 contains 16 residues. CDR1 and CDR2 from the germline V gene are MNHEY and SMNVEV (reference sequence).

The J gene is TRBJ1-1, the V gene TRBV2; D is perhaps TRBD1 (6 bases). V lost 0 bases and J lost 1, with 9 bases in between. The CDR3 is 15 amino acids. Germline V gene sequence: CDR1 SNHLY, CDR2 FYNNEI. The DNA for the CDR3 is TGTGCCAGCAGTGAAGCGTTGGGACAGAACACTGAAGCTTTCTTT. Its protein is CASSEALGQNTEAFF.

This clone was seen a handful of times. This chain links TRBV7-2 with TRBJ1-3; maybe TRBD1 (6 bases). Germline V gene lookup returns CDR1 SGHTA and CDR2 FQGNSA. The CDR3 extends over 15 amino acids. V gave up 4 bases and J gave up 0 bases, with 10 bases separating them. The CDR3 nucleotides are TGTGCCAGCAGCTCATACAGGGACTCTGGAAACACCATATATTTT. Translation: CASSSYRDSGNTIYF.